Below, one TCR beta chain is given with its context. The clone's antigen remains unknown. Within one base of it there is no much larger clone, and no base qualities were kept. TCR CDR3 regions were amplified from genomic DNA by multiplex PCR using the deep immunoSEQ assay. Extracted genomic DNA from each cell subset was spread evenly across all wells of several immunoSEQ 96-well plates, with each plate serving as a replicate. For sorted subsets, each replicate PCR was loaded with 200 ng genomic DNA, equivalent to some 31,000 T cell genomes. Purified libraries were quantified with a Qubit 3.0 fluorometer, sized on a Bioanalyzer 2100, and re-quantified with the KAPA Library Quantification kit. Each immunoSEQ 96-well plate was sequenced on its own single-read 150-cycle Illumina NextSeq 550 flow cell. Regarding the original processing steps: Because the immunoSEQ output included only junctional sequences and no quality scores, the filtering could not be the same as the filtering used for full-length reads. To assign V/J genes and CDR3, sequences were annotated using PyIR, a Python wrapper for IgBLAST v1.9, with IMGT germline references. Reads were removed for weak V/J assignments (E-value above 1e-6), missing CDR3, stop codons, out-of-frame junctions, or ambiguous translated residues. A V3J clonotype was defined by an identical inferred V gene, J gene, and CDR3 amino acid sequence. Percentage overlap between repertoires was computed as shared unique clonotypes divided by the size of the smaller repertoire. RTK rarefaction, the Chao1 estimator, and Recon v2.1 estimates of unobserved clonotypes were used to assess repertoire richness. Generation probabilities were computed with OLGA for all TCRbeta clonotypes obtained by the gDNA method from a handful of donors. The clones in this table, taken by TCRdb from immuneACCESS, are in-frame only. Not every clone is retained; where verified, under half of the shortfall comes from an unresolved V gene, and the cause of the rest is unknown. Clone size and the V and J calls come from that table; the DNA yielded D and trimming. Recorded for this sample are more than 2 million clones; about 95% of them occurred a single time. The top ten clonotypes cover 1.1% of the sample.

The data were taken from a study of shared clonotypes between healthy human individuals (dated by TCRdb to 2020 to 2022). In terms of the full investigation: Two women and three men aged 18 to 49 years were included in the cohort. Per donor, three plates each were used for CD4 naive and CD4 memory, two for CD8 naive, and one for CD8 memory. The study deeply sequenced blood TCR repertoires of about 5 healthy adults to estimate repertoire size and the extent of clonotype sharing between individuals. Different laboratories and diverse techniques were used to prepare libraries and sequence TCR repertoires, to increase sequencing depth and limit assay-specific biases. Per donor, leukapheresis produced somewhere between about 0.94 and 8.9 billion PBMCs.

The CDR1 and CDR2 encoded by the germline V gene are MGHRA and YSYEKL. Measured from the cysteine to the phenylalanine, the CDR3 is 12 residues long. This entry keeps only the CDR3 DNA: 36 bases, framed from base 1. V and J are truncated by 3 bases and 8 bases respectively, leaving an intervening sequence of 8 bases. CD8 naive samples were obtained by positive selection for CCR7 among CD45RO-negative cells, yielding a CD45RA+CCR7+ population from which TemRA cells were excluded. Donors were healthy HIV-negative adults with no recently reported acute infections or vaccinations. All donors were Caucasian adults living in Nashville, Tennessee, USA. Blood was obtained by leukapheresis, after which PBMCs were separated by Ficoll-Histopaque density gradient centrifugation and cryopreserved in liquid nitrogen vapor phase. Purity and quantity of every magnetically sorted T cell population were checked by analytical flow cytometry. Genomic DNA was isolated from each sorted fraction and quantified by UV absorbance on a Nanodrop 2000c.

Study-wide conclusions, independent of this receptor: Pairwise subsampling led to the expectation that sequencing depth would affect the degree of clonotype sharing among donors. Naive subsets generally had larger estimated clonotype richness than memory subsets. Compared with non-shared clonotypes, the clonotypes found in all four sorted-subset donors had higher generation probabilities. Rarefaction of sorted-subset datasets indicated incomplete sequencing despite the large sequencing depth. The small number of donors limited the genetic and exposure-history diversity represented. Sharing across a few donors was observed for about 4.8% of naive CD4, 3.5% of naive CD8, around 2.5% of memory CD4, and about 0.4% of memory CD8 clonotypes. Sampling was restricted to blood, and TCR repertoires in tissues likely differ from the TCR repertoires found in blood.

Material for sequencing was naive CD8+ T cells sorted from blood. The label giving this sample's cell subset or site can be read as: CD45RA+CCR7+. This sequence uses TRBV4-1 and TRBJ2-1, with the D gene not confidently named. This receptor was taken from a man aged 18 to 30 in good health. CDR3 reads: CASSHTIDEQFF. The nucleotides are TGCGCCAGCAGCCATACCATAGATGAGCAGTTCTTC.